Each of the 9 T cell receptor beta chains below was sequenced from the same sample in a study of blood T cell repertoires in COVID-19. Only in-frame clones appear in the TCRdb table, and some are missing; sequencing was by immunoSEQ multiplex PCR. The data show 220,000 or so clones, under 90% seen once. Sequencing input: peripheral blood. Source of these receptors: a man aged 30-40 years with active or convalescent COVID-19.

The chain is built from TRBV29-1 and TRBJ2-2; D gene unclear. V dropped 5 bases and J dropped 5 bases, with 9 bases sitting between them. Germline V gene lookup returns CDR1 SQVTM and CDR2 ANQGSEA. CDR3 length: 12 residues. CDR3 DNA sequence: TGCAGCGTTAACCAGGTTACCGGGGAGCTGTTTTTT. Translated, it gives CSVNQVTGELFF.

With respect to this clone: Other DNA sequences in this specimen translate into the identical CDR3. The rearrangement links TRBV6-5 to TRBJ1-1, with a tentative D call TRBD1 (6 bases). This CDR3 contains 13 residues. The V gene lost 6 bases and the J gene lost 1 base, with 9 bases spanning the gap. Germline loops: CDR1 MNHEY, CDR2 SVGAGI. CDR3 bases: TGTGCCAGCAGCAGGGGACCGAACACTGAAGCTTTCTTT. Its protein product is CASSRGPNTEAFF.

The V gene is TRBV10-1, the J gene TRBJ1-1; TRBD1 agrees at 7 bases. In germline, CDR1 is WNHNN, CDR2 SYGVQD (reference sequence). The CDR3 is 15 residues long. With 7 bases clipped from V and 10 bases from J, the junction kept 18 bases outside the gene matches. CDR3 bases: TGCGCCAGCATCCCCGGCCGGGACAGACCCCTCGGAGCTTTCTTT. Protein: CASIPGRDRPLGAFF.

The chain uses TRBV2 and TRBJ1-4, with 8 nucleotides matching TRBD1. The germline V gene encodes CDR1 SNHLY and CDR2 FYNNEI. This CDR3 contains 15 residues. V shed 5 bases and J 7 bases; nucleotides not matched to a gene: 9. Written as DNA, the CDR3 is TGTGCCAGCAGTCCTCGACAGGGGAAAACTGAAAAACTGTTTTTT. Encoded protein: CASSPRQGKTEKLFF.

The chain has TRBV9 and TRBJ2-2; TRBD2 aligns across 8 bases. V trimming: 0 bases; J trimming: 4 bases; junction bases outside the gene matches: 2. CDR1 is SGDLS, CDR2 YYNGEE, per germline. There are 15 residues in the CDR3. The CDR3 here is CASSVAGGPTGELFF. CDR3 sequence (DNA): TGTGCCAGCAGCGTAGCGGGAGGGCCCACCGGGGAGCTGTTTTTT.

V and J are TRBV24-1 and TRBJ2-7, with 9 bases aligning to TRBD1. Germline trimming cut 3 bases from V and 4 bases from J; bases unmatched to any gene: 9. Germline CDR1 reads KGHDR; CDR2 reads SFDVKD. This CDR3 region has 16 residues. The CDR3 region is CATSDPTGTGIYEQYF. The CDR3 nucleotides read TGTGCCACCAGTGATCCTACCGGGACAGGGATATACGAGCAGTACTTC.

This chain connects TRBV6-4 to TRBJ1-1; unclear D gene. The CDR3 has 13 amino acids. The V gene's germline CDR1 is MRHNA and CDR2 SNTAGT. Trimming shortened V by 3 bases and J by 1 base, and 6 bases separated the two germline ends. CDR3 region: CASSEGRNTEAFF. CDR3 DNA: TGTGCCAGCAGTGAGGGCAGGAACACTGAAGCTTTCTTT.

The V call is TRBV6-5, the J call TRBJ2-7; the D gene is possibly TRBD2 (6 bases). Germline assignment: CDR1 MNHEY and CDR2 SVGAGI. The CDR3 contains 13 residues. Trimming stripped 6 bases from V and 5 bases from J, with 14 bases between. CDR3 coding DNA: TGTGCCAGCAGCCGGGAGAGGTACAACGAGCAGTACTTC. Translating gives CASSRERYNEQYF.

This chain uses TRBV5-4 with TRBJ1-1; TRBD1 agrees at 8 bases. This CDR3 is 13 amino acids long. Germline V lookup: CDR1 SGHNT, CDR2 YYREEE (reference sequence). The V segment lost 4 bases and the J segment 12 bases; nucleotides outside the gene matches: 11. The CDR3 DNA reads TGTGCCAGCAGCCAGCAGGGGGCCCCCAGAACTTTCTTT. It encodes CASSQQGAPRTFF.